These 6 T cell receptor beta chains were all obtained from the same sample, sequenced in a study of T cell clonality in common variable immunodeficiency. The table came from immunoSEQ multiplex PCR; TCRdb's copy has only in-frame clones and leaves some out. The repertoire has 50,000 or so clones, none seen only once; the ten largest take about 6%. Sequenced: peripheral blood mononuclear cells. Receptor source: a person aged 18-69 years in good health.

The sample holds many counts of this clone. The CDR3 end is not reached by the read, which stops 3 residues before it; the germline J gene fills it in. V is TRBV5-6 and J is TRBJ2-3, with D perhaps matching TRBD2 (5 bases). The CDR3 spans 14 residues. Looked up from germline, CDR1 is SGHDT and CDR2 is YYEEEE. The CDR3 reads CASSSGPSNQPQYF. Incomplete CDR3 DNA: TGTGCCAGCAGCTCCGGGCCTAGCAATCAGCCG.

The sample holds many counts of this clone. The read halts 3 residues ahead of the CDR3 end, with the missing end drawn from the germline J gene. The chain links TRBV7-2 to TRBJ1-1; tentative D call: TRBD1 (5 bases). V was clipped by 1 base and J by 0 bases, with 9 bases between them. The germline CDR1 and CDR2 sequences are SGHTA and FQGNSA. The CDR3 runs to 15 residues. CDR3 DNA, as far as it was read: TGTGCCAGCAGCTTAGTGGGGCGGTTGAACACTGAA. The encoded protein is CASSLVGRLNTE. The entire CDR3 sequence reads CASSLVGRLNTEAFF. Variable domain in full (rest from reference TRBV7-2 and TRBJ1-1): GAGVSQSPSNKVTEKGKDVELRCDPISGHTALYWYRQSLGQGLEFLIYFQGNSAPDKSGLPSDRFSAERTGGSVSTLTIQRTQQEDSAVYLCASSLVGRLNTEAFFGQGTRLTVV.

Many counts were recorded for this clone. Read sequence stops 3 residues before the CDR3 end, and the germline J gene provides the missing end. This chain links TRBV7-9 with TRBJ1-1, with no clear D. CDR1 is SEHNR, CDR2 FQNEAQ, per germline (reference sequence). Trimming stripped 5 bases from V and 2 bases from J, with 12 bases between. This CDR3 spans 14 amino acids. The CDR3 loop is CASSPLEANTEAFF. The part of the CDR3 DNA that was read is TGTGCCAGCAGCCCCCTTGAGGCAAACACTGAA.

This clone was picked up many times. The sequence runs out 3 residues before the end of the CDR3; the remainder is reconstructed from the germline J gene. The chain is built from TRBV19 and TRBJ1-6, with TRBD1 as a possible D gene (6 bases). V dropped 8 bases and J dropped 4 bases, with 12 bases sitting between them. The CDR3 length is 14 residues. Germline CDR1 LNHDA, CDR2 SQIVND (reference sequence). The DNA read from the CDR3 is TGTGCCAGTGGATTGCAGGGGTATAATTCACCC. Encoded protein: CASGLQGYNSP. The entire CDR3 sequence reads CASGLQGYNSPLHF.

This clone was picked up many times. The read falls 3 residues short of the CDR3 end, and the missing part is taken from the germline J gene. The chain joins TRBV4-2 to TRBJ1-1; tentatively, D is TRBD1 (6 bases). V gave up 5 bases and J gave up 2 bases, with 12 bases separating them. CDR3 length: 14 residues. The germline V gene has CDR1 LGHNA and CDR2 YNFKEQ. The sequenced part of the CDR3 DNA is TGTGCCAGCAGCTGGGCAGGGGACAACACTGAA. Translation: CASSWAGDNTE. The full-length CDR3 reads as CASSWAGDNTEAFF.

This clone came up many times. The missing CDR3 end, 3 residues past where the read stops, is filled in from the germline J gene. The chain uses TRBV5-6 and TRBJ1-4; no clear D gene. V lost 3 bases to trimming and J lost 10 bases, with 10 bases between them. CDR1 is SGHDT and CDR2 is YYEEEE in the germline V gene. The CDR3 loop spans 12 amino acids. The CDR3 reads CASSSLEGKLFF. The part of the CDR3 DNA that was read is TGTGCCAGCAGCTCGCTTGAGGGAAAA.